This TCR beta chain was captured in a study of blood T cell repertoires in COVID-19. Study-wide background: Sample material is recorded as cDNA or gDNA derived from T cells, B-cell-depleted T cells, or PBMCs.

The germline gives CDR1 ENHRY, CDR2 SYGVKD. Trimming removed 10 bases from V and 5 bases from J, with 17 bases in between. This CDR3 spans 14 amino acids. Original processing notes: Quantification of nucleated cells was approximated via reference gene primer amplification. Profiling relied on immunoSEQ multiplex PCR, and the TCRdb table lists in-frame clones only, not all of them. V, J and clone size are taken as reported in that table, and D and trimming were inferred from the DNA itself. This sample carries 150,000 to 200,000 clones, 78% of them seen once, and the ten largest clones take under 3.5%.

The sample comprised peripheral blood. V and J are TRBV10-3 and TRBJ1-4; D perhaps matches TRBD1 (5 bases). The clonotype originates from an elderly woman with active or convalescent COVID-19. The CDR3 DNA follows: TGTGCCACCGGGTATGGGGCAGGCAATGAAAAACTGTTTTTT. Translation gives CATGYGAGNEKLFF.